The rows below give T cell receptor beta chains drawn from one sample of a study of synovial regulatory T cells in juvenile arthritis. Clones were read by immunoSEQ multiplex PCR, and TCRdb kept only the in-frame ones, dropping some. Its table records approximately 10,000 clones. Source material: Treg cells from blood. The origin of the receptors is a donor younger than 30 with juvenile idiopathic arthritis. The CDR3 runs from the conserved cysteine through the conserved F or W.

v_call	j_call	cdr3_aa
TRBV18	TRBJ1-6	CASSKDRNSPLHF
TRBV19	TRBJ2-2	CASSEQGTNTGELFF
TRBV7-9	TRBJ1-1	CASSLKGISLGGKAFF
TRBV7-2	TRBJ1-1	CASSLVDGTEAFF
TRBV5-4	TRBJ2-5	CASSRGRDGTGTQYF
TRBV5-1	TRBJ1-2	CASSAPASGYGYTF
TRBV28	TRBJ2-1	CASSLTQLNEQFF
TRBV19	TRBJ1-2	CASSIVGDVGGYTF
TRBV7-9	TRBJ1-3	CASSLMGEPNTIYF
TRBV29-1	TRBJ2-7	CSVAGTRISYEQYF
TRBV11-2	TRBJ2-7	CASSFQGGEQYF
TRBV19	TRBJ1-2	CASSRQPNYGYTF
TRBV15	TRBJ1-5	CATSRAGFNNNQPQHF
TRBV23-1	TRBJ1-5	CASVRTPIRQQPQHF
TRBV28	TRBJ2-5	CASSLTYWLAGRETQYF
TRBV29-1	TRBJ1-1	CSVKRQGSNTEAFF
TRBV6-5	TRBJ1-3	CASSRIRKSGNTIYF
TRBV11-2	TRBJ1-5	CASSFGLVSGHQPQHF
TRBV20-1	TRBJ2-5	CSAGGRETQYF
TRBV28	TRBJ1-2	CASSFLGGRARYGYTF
TRBV5-6	TRBJ1-1	CASSLTPGLLNTEAFF
TRBV10-3	TRBJ2-1	CASQQGAPYNEQFF
TRBV7-9	TRBJ1-4	CASSWGWEKLFF
TRBV7-2	TRBJ2-3	CASSLEGTDTQYF
TRBV14	TRBJ2-5	CASSQDSGFRETQYF
TRBV5-4	TRBJ2-3	CASSPGPSSRGTDTQYF
TRBV10-3	TRBJ2-3	CAISPGTSGGDTQYF
TRBV7-9	TRBJ2-7	CASSPKVASGIYEQYF